This TCR beta chain was captured by sequencing in a study of vaccination effects on CD4 cells after COVID-19. TCRdb's copy holds only in-frame clones and misses some; the assay was immunoSEQ multiplex PCR. The repertoire includes some 52,000 clones, 75% to 85% of them detected once, and around 6% sits in the top ten. Prior to sequencing, the ViraFEST assay stimulated PBMC with viral peptide pools, which expanded the antigen-specific CD4+ T cells. Following 10 days of culture, CD4+ T cells were isolated. None of these healthy vaccinees had been infected with SARS-CoV-2 before vaccination. V was pared by 3 bases and J by 4 bases, with 4 bases of the junction left unmatched. This CDR3 is 14 amino acids long. Germline CDR1 is MNHNS and CDR2 is SASEGT. About this clone itself: Antigen: not known.

The source was CD4+ T cells from PBMCs cultured with HCoV-OC43 spike peptides, collected before COVID-19 vaccination. This sample's subset: HCoV-OC43 spike overlapping peptide pool stimulation. This receptor was identified in a human donor who received a COVID-19 vaccine. The chain uses TRBV6-1 and TRBJ1-1, with TRBD1 matching 8 bases. CDR3 sequence: CASSDDRGSTEAFF. Written as DNA, the CDR3 is TGTGCCAGCAGTGACGACAGGGGAAGCACTGAAGCTTTCTTT.